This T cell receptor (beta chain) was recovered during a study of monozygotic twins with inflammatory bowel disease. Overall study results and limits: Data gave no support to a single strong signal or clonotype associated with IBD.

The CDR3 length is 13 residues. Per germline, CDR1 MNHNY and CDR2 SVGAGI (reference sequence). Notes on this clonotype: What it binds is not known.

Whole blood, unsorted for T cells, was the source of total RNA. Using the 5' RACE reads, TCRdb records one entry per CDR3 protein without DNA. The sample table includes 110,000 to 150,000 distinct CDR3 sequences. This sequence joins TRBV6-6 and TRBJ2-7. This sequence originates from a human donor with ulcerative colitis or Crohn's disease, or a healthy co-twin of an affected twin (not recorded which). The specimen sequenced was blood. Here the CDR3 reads CASRDRSSYEQYF.